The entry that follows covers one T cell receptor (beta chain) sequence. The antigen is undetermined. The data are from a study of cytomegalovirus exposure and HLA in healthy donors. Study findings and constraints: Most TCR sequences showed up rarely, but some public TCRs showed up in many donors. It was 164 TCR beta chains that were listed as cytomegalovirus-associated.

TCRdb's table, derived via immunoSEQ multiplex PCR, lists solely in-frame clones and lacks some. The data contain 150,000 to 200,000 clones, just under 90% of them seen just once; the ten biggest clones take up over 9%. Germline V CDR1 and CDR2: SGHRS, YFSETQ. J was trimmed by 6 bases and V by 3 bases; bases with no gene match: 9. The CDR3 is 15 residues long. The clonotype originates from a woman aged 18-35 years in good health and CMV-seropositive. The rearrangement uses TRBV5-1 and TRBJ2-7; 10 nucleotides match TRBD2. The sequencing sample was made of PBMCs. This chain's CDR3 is CASSYLAGAGGEQYF. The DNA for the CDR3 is TGCGCCAGCAGCTATCTAGCGGGAGCGGGTGGCGAGCAGTACTTC.